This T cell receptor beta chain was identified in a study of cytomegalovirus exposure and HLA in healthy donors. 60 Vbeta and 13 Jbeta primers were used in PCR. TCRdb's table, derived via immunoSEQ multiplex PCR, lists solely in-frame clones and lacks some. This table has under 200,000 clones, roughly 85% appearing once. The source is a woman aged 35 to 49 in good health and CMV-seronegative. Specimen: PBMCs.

CDR3: CASSLQAAGGQSGANVLTF. The CDR3 DNA reads TGTGCCAGTAGTCTTCAGGCGGCAGGGGGCCAATCTGGGGCCAACGTCCTGACTTTC. V and J are TRBV19 and TRBJ2-6, with 8 bases that match TRBD1. The CDR3 length is 19 residues. CDR1 and CDR2 from the germline V gene are LNHDA and SQIVND (reference sequence). Germline trimming cut 5 bases from V and 1 base from J; bases unmatched to any gene: 13.